Detailed here is one T cell receptor (beta chain). The antigen this receptor binds is unknown. No much larger clone exists at a distance of one base, and base qualities are not known. This sample was included in a study of PD-L1 blockade in urothelial cancer (dated 2017 in TCRdb). Background on the whole study: Therapy was started at some point between 2013 and 2015 for all patients, and atezolizumab 1,200 mg was administered intravenously every 3 weeks. Blood samples gave a median of approximately 150,000 T cells and approximately 81,000 unique TCRs, with a median clonality of roughly 0.081. Progression-free survival longer than 6 months counted as durable clinical benefit, and TCR features were additionally tested against both progression-free and overall survival. Blood samples were analyzed at 3 weeks after treatment start (second dose) and at 6 weeks after treatment start. The study was an exploratory multi-omic analysis of somatic, immune and clinical correlates of response to PD-L1 blockade with atezolizumab in urothelial cancer. About 90% of the roughly 29 patients were identified as males with urothelial cancer of bladder origin, and a prior smoking history was reported by 18 of 29 patients. Durable clinical benefit was achieved by nine patients and was not achieved by 20 patients. Patients had an ECOG performance status of 0 or 1 and had received between 0 and 3 prior chemotherapy regimens. Pretreatment blood TCR-seq was available for twenty-nine patients, at least one posttreatment blood collection was obtained for 25 or so patients, and tumor TCR-seq was available for 25 or so patients. In the same patients, pretreatment tumors underwent whole exome sequencing and RNA sequencing in addition to TCR sequencing. Pretreatment tumor samples and matched peripheral blood, collected serially before and after atezolizumab treatment, underwent TCR sequencing.

Synthetic TCR analog templates were spiked into each PCR so that absolute template abundance could be estimated from read counts. The immunoSEQ assay was used to amplify TCRbeta CDR3 regions from genomic DNA with bias-controlled V and J gene primers. Sequencing of rearranged TCRbeta segments was done at approximately 20X coverage. The authors' pipeline ran thus. Clustering was used to correct sequencing errors, and CDR3s were annotated against IMGT to assign V, D and J genes. Out-of-frame and stop-codon sequences were excluded, and only productive TCRbeta rearrangements were used in downstream analyses. To compute clonality, Shannon entropy was normalized by the log of the number of unique productive sequences and then subtracted from one. Clones differing between time points or between blood and tumor were identified using Fisher's exact test with Benjamini-Hochberg correction, with an adjusted p below 0.01 applied as the threshold. In TCRdb, the immuneACCESS table is reduced to in-frame sequences with V and J assigned. These tables do not hold every clone; where another copy was compared, an unresolved V gene accounts for under half, and the others remain unexplained. D and trimming were read from the DNA, whereas the V and J calls and clone size are those reported in that table. The sample table lists 50,000 to 60,000 clones, 70% to 90% of them with a count of one. The biggest ten clones account for roughly 2.5% of the sample.

The paper's findings and limits, for the study overall: Because of the small sample size (n ≈ 27) and the many exploratory analyses performed, the results are intended to be regarded as hypothesis-generating. Improved progression-free and overall survival was found to be associated with pretreatment peripheral blood TCR clonality below the median. At 3 weeks after the start of treatment, tumor-associated TCR clones in peripheral blood had expanded more in patients with durable benefit (n of about 22, p = 0.022).

V sheds 2 bases and J sheds 7 bases, leaving 11 bases between their ends. Sequences SGHAT (CDR1) and FQDESV (CDR2) are obtained from the germline V gene (reference sequence). The CDR3, from cysteine to phenylalanine, totals 14 residues. Only the CDR3 DNA stays, 42 bases, in frame from base 1. The meaning of the sample's time point label: peripheral blood 6 weeks after treatment start. A total of 25 to 30 patients with locally advanced or metastatic urothelial carcinoma, treated at Memorial Sloan Kettering on a trial protocol, made up the cohort. Peripheral blood mononuclear cells were collected pretreatment and during treatment, with between 1 and 8 total time points per patient. The Qiagen DNeasy Blood extraction kit was used to purify genomic DNA from total PBMCs and tumor samples. PBMCs were collected pretreatment and during treatment, and were isolated and stored as previously described.

The sample consisted of PBMCs, taken around atezolizumab (anti-PD-L1) treatment. The chain employs TRBV11-1 and TRBJ2-2; a weak D assignment points to TRBD1 (5 bases agree). The sequence derives from a man aged 55 to 70 with urothelial cancer. The CDR3: CASSLLRVNGELFF. The bases read TGTGCCAGCAGCTTACTCAGGGTGAACGGGGAGCTGTTTTTT. The variable domain in full, with residues beyond the CDR3 obtained from the reference TRBV11-1 and TRBJ2-2 genes, is EAEVAQSPRYKITEKSQAVAFWCDPISGHATLYWYRQILGQGPELLVQFQDESVVDDSQLPKDRFSAERLKGVDSTLKIQPAELGDSAMYLCASSLLRVNGELFFGEGSRLTVL.